The present T cell receptor beta chain was sequenced within a study of cytomegalovirus exposure and HLA in healthy donors. Study background: HLA-typed donors contributed some 87 million unique TCRs, which were held in an early data release. Study results and caveats: For most TCR beta V segments, an earlier analysis put the productive rate at about 87% or about 30% of the time. The authors later found TCR association rates varying by HLA locus, with DRB1 most and HLA-C fewest.

Primers: 60 Vbeta forward and 13 Jbeta reverse. The table came from immunoSEQ multiplex PCR; TCRdb's copy has only in-frame clones and leaves some out. The sample includes some 130,000 clones, 84% of them seen just once. Germline-derived CDR1 and CDR2 are SGHVS and FNYEAQ. J lost 9 bases, V lost 5 bases, and 12 bases had no gene match. This CDR3 spans 15 amino acids. A remark on this clone: Its specificity is unknown.

The chain employs TRBV7-6 and TRBJ2-1; 8 bases align to TRBD2. The clonotype comes from a man aged 45-65 years in good health and CMV-seronegative. Material: PBMCs. The CDR3, as DNA: TGTGCCAGCAGCCCGGCCCCCGGGGGGGCTCGTGAGCAGTTCTTC. This translates into CASSPAPGGAREQFF.